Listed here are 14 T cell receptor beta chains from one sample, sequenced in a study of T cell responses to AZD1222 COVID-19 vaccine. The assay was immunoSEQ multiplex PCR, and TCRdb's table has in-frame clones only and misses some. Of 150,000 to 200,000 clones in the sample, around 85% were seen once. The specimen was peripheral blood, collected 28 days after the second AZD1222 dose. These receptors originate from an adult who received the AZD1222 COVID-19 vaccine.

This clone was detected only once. CDR3 region: CASSEQGTTDTQYF. CDR3 nucleotide sequence: TGTGCCAGCAGTGAACAGGGAACCACAGATACGCAGTATTTT. This rearrangement joins TRBV27 to TRBJ2-3, with D maybe TRBD1 (6 bases). Trimming cost V 5 bases and J 2 bases, with 11 bases left between them. The length of the CDR3 is 14 residues. Germline loops: CDR1 MNHEY, CDR2 SMNVEV (reference sequence).

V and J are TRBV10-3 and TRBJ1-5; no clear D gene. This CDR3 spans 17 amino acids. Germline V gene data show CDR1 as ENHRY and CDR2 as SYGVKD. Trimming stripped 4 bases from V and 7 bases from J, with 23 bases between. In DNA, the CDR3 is TGTGCCATCAGTGCGGCGGCCATCCCTCTCTTAGGGCAGCCCCAGCATTTT. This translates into CAISAAAIPLLGQPQHF.

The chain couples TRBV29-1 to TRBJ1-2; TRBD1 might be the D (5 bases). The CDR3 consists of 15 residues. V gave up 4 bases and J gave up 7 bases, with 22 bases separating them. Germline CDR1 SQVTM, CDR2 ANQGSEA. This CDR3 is CSVAPTQGGFPGYTF. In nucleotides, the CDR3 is TGCAGCGTTGCCCCCACCCAGGGCGGATTTCCTGGCTACACCTTC.

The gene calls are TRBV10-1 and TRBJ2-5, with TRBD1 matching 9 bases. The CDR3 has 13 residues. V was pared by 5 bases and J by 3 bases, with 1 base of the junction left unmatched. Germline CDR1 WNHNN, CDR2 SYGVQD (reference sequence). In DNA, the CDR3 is TGCGCCAGCAGTCGGACAGGGGAAGAGACCCAGTACTTC. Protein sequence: CASSRTGEETQYF.

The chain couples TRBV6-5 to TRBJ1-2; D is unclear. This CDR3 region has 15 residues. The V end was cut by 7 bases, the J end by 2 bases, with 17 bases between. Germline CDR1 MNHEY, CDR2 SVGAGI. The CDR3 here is CASKPALAVNYGYTF. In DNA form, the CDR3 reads TGTGCCAGCAAGCCGGCCCTGGCCGTAAACTATGGCTACACCTTC.

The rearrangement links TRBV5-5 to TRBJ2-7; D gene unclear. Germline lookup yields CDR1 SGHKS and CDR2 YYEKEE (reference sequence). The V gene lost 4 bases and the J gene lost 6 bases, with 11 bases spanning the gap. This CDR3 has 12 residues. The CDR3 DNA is TGTGCCAGCAGCCTGGTCCACGGCGAGCAGTACTTC. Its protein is CASSLVHGEQYF.

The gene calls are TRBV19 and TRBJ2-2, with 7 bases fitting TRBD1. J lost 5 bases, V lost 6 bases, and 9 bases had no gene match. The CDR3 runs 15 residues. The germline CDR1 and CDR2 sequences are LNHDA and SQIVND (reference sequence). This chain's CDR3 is CASSQPRQGTGELFF. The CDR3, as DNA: TGTGCCAGTAGCCAACCTCGACAGGGAACCGGGGAGCTGTTTTTT.

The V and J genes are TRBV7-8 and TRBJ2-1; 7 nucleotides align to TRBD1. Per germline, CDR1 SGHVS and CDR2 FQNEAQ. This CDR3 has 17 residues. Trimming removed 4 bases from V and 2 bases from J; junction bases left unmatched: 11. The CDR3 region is CASSSPPDRVTYNEQFF. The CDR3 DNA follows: TGTGCCAGCAGCTCCCCCCCAGACAGGGTCACCTACAATGAGCAGTTCTTC. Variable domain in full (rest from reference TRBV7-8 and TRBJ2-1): GAGVSQSPRYKVAKRGQDVALRCDPISGHVSLFWYQQALGQGPEFLTYFQNEAQLDKSGLPSDRFFAERPEGSVSTLKIQRTQQEDSAVYLCASSSPPDRVTYNEQFFGPGTRLTVL.

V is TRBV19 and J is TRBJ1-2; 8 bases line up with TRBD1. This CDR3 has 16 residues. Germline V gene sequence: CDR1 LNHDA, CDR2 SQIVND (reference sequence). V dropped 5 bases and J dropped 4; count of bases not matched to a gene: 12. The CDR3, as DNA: TGTGCCAGTAGTGTTGGGGGTGTGGACAGGGCCTATGGCTACACCTTC. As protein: CASSVGGVDRAYGYTF.

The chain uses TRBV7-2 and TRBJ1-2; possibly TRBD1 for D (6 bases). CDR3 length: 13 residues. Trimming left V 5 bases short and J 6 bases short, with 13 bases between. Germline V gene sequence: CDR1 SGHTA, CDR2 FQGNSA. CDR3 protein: CASSLEGVDGYTF. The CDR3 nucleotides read TGTGCCAGCAGCCTCGAGGGGGTTGATGGCTACACCTTC.

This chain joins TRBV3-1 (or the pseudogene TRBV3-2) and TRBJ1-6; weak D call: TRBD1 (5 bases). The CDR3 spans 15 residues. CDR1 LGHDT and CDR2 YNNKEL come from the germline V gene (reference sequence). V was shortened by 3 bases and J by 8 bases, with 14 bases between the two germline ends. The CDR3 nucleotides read TGTGCCAGCAGCCATTCCCGGGACGGCCATTCACCCCTCCACTTT. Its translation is CASSHSRDGHSPLHF.

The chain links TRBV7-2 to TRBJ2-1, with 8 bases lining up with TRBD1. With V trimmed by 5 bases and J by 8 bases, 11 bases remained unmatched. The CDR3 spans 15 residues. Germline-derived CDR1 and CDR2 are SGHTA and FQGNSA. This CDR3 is CASSPDRAAAYEQFF. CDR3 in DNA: TGTGCCAGCAGCCCGGACAGGGCTGCGGCGTATGAGCAGTTCTTC.

In DNA form, the CDR3 reads TGTGCCAGCAGCGGTGGACAGGGCTTCTCTGAAGCTTTCTTT. Its protein product is CASSGGQGFSEAFF. The chain recombines TRBV6-2 or TRBV6-3 with TRBJ1-1, with 8 bases lining up with TRBD1. Germline V gives CDR1 MNHEY, CDR2 SVGEGT. Trimming removed 6 bases from V and 6 bases from J; junction bases left unmatched: 9. The CDR3 has 14 amino acids.

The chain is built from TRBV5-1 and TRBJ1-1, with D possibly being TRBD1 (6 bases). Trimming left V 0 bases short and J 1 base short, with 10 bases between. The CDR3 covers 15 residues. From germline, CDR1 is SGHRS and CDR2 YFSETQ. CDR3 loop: CASSLDRVGNTEAFF. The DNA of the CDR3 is TGCGCCAGCAGCTTGGACAGGGTTGGGAACACTGAAGCTTTCTTT.